This T cell receptor (beta chain) originates from a study of blood T cell repertoires in COVID-19. The overall study: PBMCs, B-cell-depleted T cells, or T cells were the source of the cDNA or gDNA that made up the material.

V lost 4 bases and J lost 9; bases outside the gene matches: 10. Looked up from germline, CDR1 is ENHRY and CDR2 is SYGVKD. CDR3 size: 16 residues. Participant ages covered roughly 18 to 90 years across 24 US areas. Participants reported their clinical history, and cohort assignment relied on those reports. Per the study methods: For nucleated cells, counts were estimated from reference gene primer amplification. TCRdb's table, derived via immunoSEQ multiplex PCR, lists solely in-frame clones and lacks some. V, J and clone size are those of that table, while D and trimming were read from the DNA. The profile shows around 180,000 clones, roughly 83% of them singletons.

This chain links TRBV10-3 with TRBJ2-1, with 12 bases identical to TRBD2. The sequence was collected from a woman between 25 and 40 years old who had recovered from COVID-19. The sequencing input was PBMCs or T cells enriched from blood (not recorded which). CDR3 region: CAISVETSGRRGEQFF. The CDR3 nucleotides read TGTGCCATCAGTGTTGAGACTAGCGGGAGACGAGGTGAGCAGTTCTTC.